Below are 28 T cell receptor beta chains sequenced from a single sample in a study of T cell repertoires in cytomegalovirus infection. TCRdb re-called the reads through MiXCR, storing one row per CDR3 protein. This table holds about 900,000 distinct CDR3 sequences, less than 35% found once. The antigens these receptors bind are not known. This specimen was cultured CD8+ T cells from PBMCs, taken from culture after CMV antigen stimulation. These receptors were taken from a human donor in good health (CMV status not recorded). Some clones in this sample may be carry-over from other donors' samples.

This clonotype was seen a few times. The chain joins TRBV6-6 to TRBJ1-5; D may be TRBD1 (6 bases). The V end lost 0 bases, the J end lost 1 base, and 10 bases lay between the germline ends. Germline V gene lookup returns CDR1 MNHNY and CDR2 SVGAGI (reference sequence). The CDR3 has 16 residues. This CDR3 reads CASSYSDRFSNQPQHF. CDR3 DNA sequence: TGTGCCAGCAGTTACTCAGACAGGTTCAGCAATCAGCCCCAGCATTTT.

The V call is TRBV4-3, the J call TRBJ1-3; possibly TRBD1 for D (6 bases). Trimming took 3 bases from V and 0 from J, leaving 9 bases between them. Germline V CDR1 and CDR2: LGHNA, YSLEER. CDR3 size: 15 residues. CDR3 loop: CASSHGQSSGNTIYF. The CDR3 DNA reads TGCGCCAGCAGCCATGGACAGAGCTCTGGAAACACCATATATTTT.

The chain carries TRBV2 and TRBJ2-3; 9 bases align to TRBD2. J gave up 3 bases and V 10 bases, and 23 bases lay outside the gene matches. Germline values: CDR1 SNHLY, CDR2 FYNNEI. This CDR3 has 19 residues. The CDR3 region has the DNA TGTGCCACCCTGGGATACATACCACGAGCGGGGGGTGAGACAGATACGCAGTATTTT. As protein: CATLGYIPRAGGETDTQYF. Together with reference TRBV2 and TRBJ2-3, the CDR3 gives the full variable domain: EPEVTQTPSHQVTQMGQEVILRCVPISNHLYFYWYRQILGQKVEFLVSFYNNEISEKSEIFDDQFSVERPDGSNFTLKIRSTKLEDSAMYFCATLGYIPRAGGETDTQYFGPGTRLTVL.

Only a few counts were recorded for this clonotype. The CDR3 is CASSDRDPEDGYTF. The CDR3 DNA is TGTGCCAGCAGCGACCGGGACCCAGAGGACGGCTACACCTTC. The chain links TRBV9 to TRBJ1-2; a weak D match, TRBD1 (5 bases). V was clipped by 3 bases and J by 8 bases, with 17 bases between them. Germline V gene sequence: CDR1 SGDLS, CDR2 YYNGEE. The CDR3 consists of 14 residues.

This clonotype was seen once. CDR3 DNA sequence: TGTGCCAGTAGTATTCCGGGCCAGGATAAAGGAAAACTGTTTTTT. Translation: CASSIPGQDKGKLFF. The V call is TRBV19, the J call TRBJ1-4, with no clear D. Germline V gene data show CDR1 as LNHDA and CDR2 as SQIVND (reference sequence). V lost 3 bases and J 10 bases, leaving 18 bases between the germline ends. The CDR3 has 15 residues.

The chain carries TRBV6-1 and TRBJ1-2, with D maybe TRBD1 (5 bases). This CDR3 contains 13 residues. Trimming cost V 6 bases and J 7 bases, with 15 bases left between them. Germline loops: CDR1 MNHNS, CDR2 SASEGT. CDR3 in amino acids: CASRSLGDGGYTF. The CDR3 nucleotides are TGTGCCAGCAGGAGTTTAGGGGATGGTGGCTACACCTTC.

This clonotype was seen more than once but under ten times. The V gene is TRBV7-3, the J gene TRBJ2-2; 7 bases are a match to TRBD2. The CDR3 runs to 17 residues. Germline CDR1 reads SGHTA; CDR2 reads FQGTGA. V dropped 0 bases and J dropped 2; count of bases not matched to a gene: 6. The CDR3 spells CASSLTRRGTNTGELFF. CDR3 DNA: TGTGCCAGCAGCTTAACGCGGCGGGGGACTAACACCGGGGAGCTGTTTTTT.

This clonotype was seen just once. One end of the junction does not line up with germline, which may come from a read error. This chain connects TRBV7-7 to TRBJ2-3; 7 bases are a match to TRBD1. This CDR3 has 14 residues. The germline gives CDR1 SSHAT, CDR2 FNYEAQ (reference sequence). CDR3 coding DNA: TGTGCTAGCAGCTTAAGGGGGCAGTCAGATACGCAGTATTTT. Amino acids: CASSLRGQSDTQYF.

CDR3: CASRPGDGELFF. In nucleotides, the CDR3 is TGTGCCAGCAGGCCCGGGGACGGGGAGCTGTTTTTT. V usage is TRBV28 and J usage is TRBJ2-2; maybe TRBD2 (5 bases). V was trimmed by 6 bases and J by 7 bases, leaving 9 bases between them. CDR1 and CDR2 (germline): MDHEN, SYDVKM. This CDR3 spans 12 amino acids.

The chain couples TRBV7-9 to TRBJ2-7, with 7 nucleotides matching TRBD1. Germline CDR1 SEHNR, CDR2 FQNEAQ (reference sequence). J was trimmed by 3 bases and V by 6 bases; bases with no gene match: 11. The CDR3 contains 15 residues. The chain's CDR3 is CASSIRDSGGYEQYF. The DNA of the CDR3 is TGTGCCAGCAGTATCCGGGACAGTGGTGGCTACGAGCAGTACTTC. The whole variable domain, remainder taken from reference TRBV7-9 and TRBJ2-7, is DTGVSQNPRHKITKRGQNVTFRCDPISEHNRLYWYRQTLGQGPEFLTYFQNEAQLEKSRLLSDRFSAERPKGSFSTLEIQRTEQGDSAMYLCASSIRDSGGYEQYFGPGTRLTVT.

This clonotype was seen more than once but under ten times. V usage is TRBV25-1 and J usage is TRBJ2-5; 11 nucleotides match TRBD1. CDR3 length: 13 residues. The trim removed 10 bases at V and 2 bases at J, leaving 3 bases unmatched. Germline-derived CDR1 and CDR2 are MGHDK and SYGVNS. The CDR3 spells CATGTGGQETQYF. CDR3 coding DNA: TGTGCCACCGGGACAGGGGGGCAAGAGACCCAGTACTTC.

The chain couples TRBV27 to TRBJ1-5; D is possibly TRBD1 (6 bases). Germline CDR1 is MNHEY and CDR2 is SMNVEV (reference sequence). V was shortened by 5 bases and J by 4 bases, with 15 bases between the two germline ends. This CDR3 has 15 amino acids. CDR3 bases: TGTGCCAGCAGTCCCTCCCGGGGGGCAAATCAGCCCCAGCATTTT. Protein product: CASSPSRGANQPQHF.

This clonotype has just one count. The chain carries TRBV14 and TRBJ1-6; D gene ambiguous. Germline loops: CDR1 SGHDN, CDR2 FVKESK. CDR3 length equals 13 residues. V was pared by 0 bases and J by 9 bases, with 6 bases between. The CDR3 DNA follows: TGTGCCAGCAGCCAAGACTGGGCTTCACCCCTCCACTTT. Its protein is CASSQDWASPLHF.

This chain connects TRBV20-1 to TRBJ2-1, with D possibly matching TRBD1 (6 bases). Looked up from germline, CDR1 is DFQATT and CDR2 is SNEGSKA (reference sequence). This CDR3 contains 16 residues. V was cut by 6 bases and J by 4 bases, with 22 bases left in between. The CDR3 here is CSAKKRFEDSYNEQFF. The CDR3 nucleotides are TGCAGTGCCAAGAAGAGGTTTGAGGACAGTTACAATGAGCAGTTCTTC.

This clonotype was seen once. This sequence joins TRBV9 and TRBJ1-1; D is unclear. The CDR3 covers 13 residues. Trimming took off 0 bases at V and 4 bases at J, with 7 bases between the two ends. CDR1 is SGDLS, CDR2 YYNGEE, per germline. Here the CDR3 reads CASSVAKGTEAFF. The CDR3 DNA follows: TGTGCCAGCAGCGTAGCTAAGGGCACTGAAGCTTTCTTT.

The CDR3 DNA is TGTGCCAGCAGCCCTCATGGAGGGAAGAATGAGCAGTTCTTC. Its translation: CASSPHGGKNEQFF. The V call is TRBV9, the J call TRBJ2-1; perhaps TRBD2 as D (6 bases). Germline CDR1 and CDR2: SGDLS and YYNGEE. The CDR3 length is 14 residues. V was pared by 4 bases and J by 7 bases, with 15 bases between. The full variable domain, its missing parts supplied by reference TRBV9 and TRBJ2-1, is DSGVTQTPKHLITATGQRVTLRCSPRSGDLSVYWYQQSLDQGLQFLIQYYNGEERAKGNILERFSAQQFPDLHSELNLSSLELGDSALYFCASSPHGGKNEQFFGPGTRLTVL.

This chain connects TRBV15 to TRBJ1-2; D is possibly TRBD1 (6 bases). The CDR3 is 14 residues long. Germline V lookup: CDR1 LNHNV, CDR2 YYDKDF (reference sequence). Trimming pared 8 bases from V and 5 bases from J, leaving 18 bases between. The CDR3, as DNA: TGTGCCACCCGTCAACTCGAGGGACATTATGGCTACACCTTC. Its protein is CATRQLEGHYGYTF.

The chain combines TRBV6-1 with TRBJ2-3, with D possibly being TRBD2 (7 bases). CDR3 size: 15 residues. V dropped 2 bases and J dropped 1 base, with 10 bases sitting between them. The germline gives CDR1 MNHNS, CDR2 SASEGT. CDR3 coding DNA: TGTGCCAGCAGTGAAATCGGGGGGCGCACAGATACGCAGTATTTT. Protein: CASSEIGGRTDTQYF.

The J gene is TRBJ2-7, the V gene TRBV6-2 or TRBV6-3; no definite D call. Trimming left V 0 bases short and J 3 bases short, with 15 bases between. Germline V lookup: CDR1 MNHEY, CDR2 SVGEGT. This CDR3 spans 16 amino acids. CDR3 loop: CASSYSKEKGYYEQYV. CDR3 DNA sequence: TGTGCCAGCAGTTACTCGAAGGAAAAGGGATACTACGAGCAGTACGTC.

This clonotype has just a few counts. The CDR3 sequence: CSVEDPDRGLDTEAFF. The DNA for the CDR3 is TGCAGCGTTGAAGATCCGGACAGGGGTTTGGACACTGAAGCTTTCTTT. The V call is TRBV29-1, the J call TRBJ1-1; TRBD1 agrees at 9 bases. Germline loops: CDR1 SQVTM, CDR2 ANQGSEA. Trimming at V came to 0 bases and at J to 3 bases, leaving 8 bases not matched to a gene. CDR3 length: 16 residues.

In its sample, this clonotype was seen a few times. The chain combines TRBV6-6 with TRBJ2-5, with D maybe TRBD1 (6 bases). Trimming shortened V by 11 bases and J by 5 bases, and 15 bases separated the two germline ends. This CDR3 contains 12 residues. Germline V lookup: CDR1 MNHNY, CDR2 SVGAGI (reference sequence). This CDR3 is CASVGARETQYF. The CDR3 coding sequence is TGTGCCTCCGTGGGGGCCAGGGAGACCCAGTACTTC.

The chain is built from TRBV5-4 and TRBJ2-5; 10 positions agree with TRBD2. Per germline, CDR1 SGHNT and CDR2 YYREEE (reference sequence). The CDR3 has 13 amino acids. V shed 10 bases, J shed 3 bases, and the junction held 6 bases outside the gene matches. The CDR3 DNA follows: TGTGCCGTACCACTAGCGGGGAAAGAGACCCAGTACTTC. As protein: CAVPLAGKETQYF.

This clonotype was seen ten or more times. V and J are TRBV5-6 and TRBJ1-2; D gene uncertain. V was pared by 4 bases and J by 5 bases, with 21 bases between. CDR3 length equals 16 residues. Germline assignment: CDR1 SGHDT and CDR2 YYEEEE. This CDR3 is CASSPESYQWAYGYTF. DNA for the CDR3: TGTGCCAGCAGCCCGGAGTCGTACCAGTGGGCTTATGGCTACACCTTC.

In its sample, this clonotype was seen many times. The chain couples TRBV7-8 to TRBJ1-1, with D possibly TRBD1 on 6 matching bases. Germline-derived CDR1 and CDR2 are SGHVS and FQNEAQ. V lost 1 base to trimming and J lost 1 base, with 13 bases between them. The CDR3 runs 16 residues. The CDR3 loop reads CASSLVDRGRNTEAFF. For the CDR3, the DNA is TGTGCCAGCAGCTTAGTCGATCGGGGGCGGAACACTGAAGCTTTCTTT. The full variable domain, completed using reference TRBV7-8 and TRBJ1-1, is GAGVSQSPRYKVAKRGQDVALRCDPISGHVSLFWYQQALGQGPEFLTYFQNEAQLDKSGLPSDRFFAERPEGSVSTLKIQRTQQEDSAVYLCASSLVDRGRNTEAFFGQGTRLTVV.

The chain joins TRBV15 to TRBJ2-7; D is possibly TRBD1 (7 bases). The CDR3 has 18 residues. V was clipped by 6 bases and J by 1 base, with 25 bases between them. Germline CDR1 and CDR2: LNHNV and YYDKDF (reference sequence). This CDR3 is CATRPGTAQRGPSYEQYF. The CDR3 DNA sequence: TGTGCCACCAGACCCGGGACAGCCCAACGGGGGCCTTCCTACGAGCAGTACTTC.

The chain is built from TRBV5-6 and TRBJ2-2; D tentatively reads TRBD1 or TRBD2 (5 bases each). V was pared by 4 bases and J by 7 bases, with 17 bases between. There are 15 residues in the CDR3. Looked up from germline, CDR1 is SGHDT and CDR2 is YYEEEE. CDR3 sequence: CASSPRGWGIGELFF. The CDR3 coding sequence is TGTGCCAGCAGCCCAAGGGGCTGGGGGATCGGGGAGCTGTTTTTT.

This chain links TRBV27 with TRBJ2-2; 8 nucleotides agree with TRBD1. Germline CDR1 MNHEY, CDR2 SMNVEV (reference sequence). V lost 6 bases, J lost 6 bases, and 12 bases stayed unmatched. There are 16 residues in the CDR3. DNA for the CDR3: TGTGCCAGCAGACCGACCGGACAGGGAATGGCCGGGGAGCTGTTTTTT. This codes for CASRPTGQGMAGELFF.

The chain couples TRBV28 to TRBJ1-4; 10 bases are shared with TRBD1. The J segment lost 4 bases and the V segment lost 5 bases, leaving 7 bases of the junction unmatched. CDR3 length: 16 amino acids. Germline assignment: CDR1 MDHEN and CDR2 SYDVKM. CDR3 in DNA: TGTGCCAGCAGTGGCGGACAGGGGGTGTTTAATGAAAAACTGTTTTTT. Translating it yields CASSGGQGVFNEKLFF.